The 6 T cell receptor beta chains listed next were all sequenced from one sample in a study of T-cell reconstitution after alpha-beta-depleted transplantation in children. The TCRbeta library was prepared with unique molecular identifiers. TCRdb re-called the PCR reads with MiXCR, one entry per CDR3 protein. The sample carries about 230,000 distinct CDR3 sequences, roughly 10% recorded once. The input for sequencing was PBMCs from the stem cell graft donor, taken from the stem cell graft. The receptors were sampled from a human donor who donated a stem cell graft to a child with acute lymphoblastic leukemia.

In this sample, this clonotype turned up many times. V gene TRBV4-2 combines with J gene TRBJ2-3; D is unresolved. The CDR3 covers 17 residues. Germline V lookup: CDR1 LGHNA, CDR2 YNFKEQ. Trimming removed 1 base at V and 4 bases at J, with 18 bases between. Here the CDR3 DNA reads TGTGCCAGCAGCCAAGTGTCCCGGATCAACCCCCCAGATACGCAGTATTTT. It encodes CASSQVSRINPPDTQYF.

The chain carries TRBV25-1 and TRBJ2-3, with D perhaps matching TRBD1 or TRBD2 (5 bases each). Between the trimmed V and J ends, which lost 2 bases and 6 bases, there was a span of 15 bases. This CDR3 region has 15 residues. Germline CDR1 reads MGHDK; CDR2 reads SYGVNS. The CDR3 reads CASSERPGPEDTQYF. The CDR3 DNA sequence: TGTGCCAGCAGTGAAAGGCCGGGACCCGAGGATACGCAGTATTTT.

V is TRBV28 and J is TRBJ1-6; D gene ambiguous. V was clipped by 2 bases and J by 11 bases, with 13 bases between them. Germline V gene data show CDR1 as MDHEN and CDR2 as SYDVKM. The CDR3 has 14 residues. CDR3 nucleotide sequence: TGTGCCAGCAGTTTACAGGCCTGGGAAACACCCCTCCACTTT. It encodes CASSLQAWETPLHF. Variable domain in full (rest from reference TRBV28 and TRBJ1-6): DVKVTQSSRYLVKRTGEKVFLECVQDMDHENMFWYRQDPGLGLRLIYFSYDVKMKEKGDIPEGYSVSREKKERFSLILESASTNQTSMYLCASSLQAWETPLHFGNGTRLTVT.

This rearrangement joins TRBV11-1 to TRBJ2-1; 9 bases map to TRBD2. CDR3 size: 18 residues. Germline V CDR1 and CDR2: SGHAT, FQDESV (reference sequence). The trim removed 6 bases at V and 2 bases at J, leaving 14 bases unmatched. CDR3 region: CASRFWAPRGGAYNEQFF. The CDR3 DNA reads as TGTGCCAGCAGGTTCTGGGCTCCACGCGGGGGGGCCTACAATGAGCAGTTCTTC.

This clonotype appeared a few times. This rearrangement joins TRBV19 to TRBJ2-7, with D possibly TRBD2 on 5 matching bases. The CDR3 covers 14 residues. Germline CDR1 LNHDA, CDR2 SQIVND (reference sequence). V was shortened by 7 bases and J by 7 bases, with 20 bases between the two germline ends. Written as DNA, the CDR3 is TGTGCCAGTACCAATCGCACGGGATTCGGGGAGCAGTACTTC. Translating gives CASTNRTGFGEQYF.

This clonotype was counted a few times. CDR3 DNA sequence: TGTGCCAGCAGCCCCGAGCGAGTCAGGGGAATTAATGAGCAGTTCTTC. This gives the protein CASSPERVRGINEQFF. The chain has TRBV12-3 or TRBV12-4 and TRBJ2-1; D perhaps matches TRBD1 (6 bases). V dropped 6 bases and J dropped 7 bases, with 22 bases sitting between them. The CDR3 extends over 16 amino acids.